The rows below give T cell receptor beta chains drawn from one sample of a study of cytomegalovirus exposure and HLA in healthy donors. TCRdb's table, derived via immunoSEQ multiplex PCR, lists solely in-frame clones and lacks some. Here the sample spans around 110,000 clones, 65% to 90% being singletons. Sample: PBMCs. The source of these receptors is a man aged 25-45 years in good health and CMV-seronegative. The CDR3 runs from the conserved cysteine through the conserved F or W. The D gene is left open where the match is weak. A row's size may be missing; if present it is once, few, many or a size class.

NA	NA	TRBV7-9	TRBJ2-1	CASSSGLIYNEQFF
NA	NA	TRBV19	TRBJ1-4	CASSIPRRLAGEKLFF
NA	TRBD2	TRBV5-1	TRBJ2-7	CASSRSGGAYEQYF
NA	NA	TRBV6-1	TRBJ1-1	CASNSYTEAFF
NA	NA	TRBV5-1	TRBJ2-2	CASSYNAGAGELFF
NA	TRBD1	TRBV28	TRBJ2-3	CASSPGQGLVVADTQYF
NA	NA	TRBV7-9	TRBJ2-5	CASSQTTVNGETQYF
NA	TRBD2	TRBV9	TRBJ2-5	CASSGVAGEETQYF
once	NA	TRBV19	NA	CASRNLGHYEQYF
once	TRBD1	TRBV6-1	TRBJ2-7	CASKSSTGGPYEQYF
NA	TRBD1	TRBV7-2	TRBJ1-6	CASSLGQDSPLHF
NA	TRBD1	TRBV7-9	TRBJ1-2	CASSFIGTGDGYTF
NA	NA	TRBV7-2	TRBJ2-7	CASSLPPTYEQYF
NA	NA	TRBV6-6	TRBJ2-7	CASSYPAGSTYEQYF
NA	NA	TRBV6-5	TRBJ1-2	CASSYSNSYGYTF
NA	NA	TRBV6-6	TRBJ2-2	CASSYRGAGDGELFF
NA	TRBD1	TRBV19	TRBJ1-2	CASIQPGQLSTNYGYTF
NA	TRBD2	TRBV9	TRBJ2-5	CASSVGGLAGMETQYF
NA	NA	TRBV11-2	TRBJ1-1	CASTHLEAFF
once	TRBD1	TRBV4-1	TRBJ1-5	CASSQDDRGGWPQHF
NA	TRBD1	TRBV5-1	TRBJ2-5	CASSPGQGAMGEQYF
NA	TRBD2	TRBV5-1	TRBJ2-3	CASSLTSGGPDTQYF